The T cell receptor beta chain under discussion was sequenced for a study of blood T cell repertoires in COVID-19. Study information: PBMCs, B-cell-depleted T cells, or T cells were the source of the cDNA or gDNA that made up the material.

Assignments of participants to cohorts depended upon their own reported clinical history. The germline V and J ends were trimmed by 2 bases and 6 bases, with 11 bases remaining between them. CDR3 length: 14 residues. Germline lookup yields CDR1 SGHAT and CDR2 FQDESV (reference sequence). In the authors' workflow: Researchers report that nucleated cell counts were estimated from reference gene primer amplification. Profiled with immunoSEQ multiplex PCR; TCRdb holds only in-frame clones, not every one. Clonal size and the V and J genes are those of that table, whereas D and trimming came from the DNA. This table has roughly 200,000 clones, around 86% appearing once.

The chain joins TRBV11-1 to TRBJ2-1; D not certain. The clonotype was recovered from a woman aged 40 to 50 with acute COVID-19. Source material: PBMCs or T cells enriched from blood (not recorded which). CDR3 coding DNA: TGTGCCAGCAGCTTATCAACTATCCGCAATGAGCAGTTCTTC. Translated: CASSLSTIRNEQFF.